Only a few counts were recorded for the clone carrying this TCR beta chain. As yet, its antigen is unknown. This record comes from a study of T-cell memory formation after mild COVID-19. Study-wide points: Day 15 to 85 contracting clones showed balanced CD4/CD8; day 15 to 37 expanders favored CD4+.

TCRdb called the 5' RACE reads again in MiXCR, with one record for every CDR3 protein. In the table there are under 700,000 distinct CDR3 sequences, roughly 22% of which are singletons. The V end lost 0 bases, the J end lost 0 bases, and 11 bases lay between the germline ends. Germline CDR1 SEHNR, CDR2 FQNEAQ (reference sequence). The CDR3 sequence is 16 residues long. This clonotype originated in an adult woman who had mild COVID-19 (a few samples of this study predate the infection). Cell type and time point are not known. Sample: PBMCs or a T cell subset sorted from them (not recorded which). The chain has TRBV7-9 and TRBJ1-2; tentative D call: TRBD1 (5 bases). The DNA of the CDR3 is TGTGCCAGCAGCTTAGCGCCACGGACAACTAACTATGGCTACACCTTC. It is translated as CASSLAPRTTNYGYTF.